Below, 3 T cell receptor beta chains from the same sample are listed, as sequenced in a study of chemoradiotherapy in HPV16-positive cancers. This table comes from immunoSEQ multiplex PCR, and its TCRdb copy is limited to in-frame clones, with some not included. Among fewer than 25,000 clones listed, 73% were seen once. This specimen was collected from a patient who underwent chemoradiotherapy. All receptors derive from a human donor with HPV-associated anogenital cancer.

The rearrangement uses TRBV12-5 and TRBJ2-1; 7 bases line up with TRBD2. Germline V CDR1 and CDR2: LGHNT, FRNRAP. The CDR3 totals 16 residues. Trimming removed 4 bases from V and 8 bases from J; junction bases left unmatched: 14. The CDR3 nucleotides are TGTGCTAGTGGTTCCTCTCGAGGGAGGGCCTTCTATGAGCAGTTCTTC. Translating gives CASGSSRGRAFYEQFF.

This chain joins TRBV30 and TRBJ2-4; no reliable D call. The length of the CDR3 is 14 residues. The ends were cut back, 0 bases at V and 5 bases at J, with 11 bases in the middle. From germline, CDR1 is GTSNPN and CDR2 SVGIG (reference sequence). The CDR3 is CAWSVGFAENIQYF. CDR3 nucleotides: TGTGCCTGGAGTGTGGGGTTCGCGGAAAACATTCAGTACTTC.

The rearrangement uses TRBV27 and TRBJ1-3; 7 bases map to TRBD1. In germline, CDR1 is MNHEY, CDR2 SMNVEV (reference sequence). This CDR3 is built from 14 residues. V lost 5 bases, J lost 7 bases, and 8 bases stayed unmatched. The DNA of the CDR3 is TGTGCCAGCAGTCCTACAGGGGTTTGGAACACCATATATTTT. Translating gives CASSPTGVWNTIYF.